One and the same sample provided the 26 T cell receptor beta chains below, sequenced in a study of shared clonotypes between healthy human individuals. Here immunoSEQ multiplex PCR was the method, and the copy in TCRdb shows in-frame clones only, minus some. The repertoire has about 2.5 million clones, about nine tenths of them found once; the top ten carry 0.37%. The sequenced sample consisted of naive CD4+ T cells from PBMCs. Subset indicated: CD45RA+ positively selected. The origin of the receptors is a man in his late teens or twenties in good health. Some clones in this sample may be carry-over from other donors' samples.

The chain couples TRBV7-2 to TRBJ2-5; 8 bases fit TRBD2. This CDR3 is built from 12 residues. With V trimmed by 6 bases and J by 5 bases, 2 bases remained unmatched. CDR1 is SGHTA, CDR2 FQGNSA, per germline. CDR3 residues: CASSREGETQYF. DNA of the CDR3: TGTGCCAGCAGTCGGGAGGGGGAGACCCAGTACTTC.

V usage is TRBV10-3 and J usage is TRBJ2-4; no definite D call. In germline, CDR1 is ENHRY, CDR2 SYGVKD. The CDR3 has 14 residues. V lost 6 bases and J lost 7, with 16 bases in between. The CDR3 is CAIRESLMGNIQYF. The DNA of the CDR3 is TGTGCCATCAGGGAGAGTTTGATGGGGAACATTCAGTACTTC.

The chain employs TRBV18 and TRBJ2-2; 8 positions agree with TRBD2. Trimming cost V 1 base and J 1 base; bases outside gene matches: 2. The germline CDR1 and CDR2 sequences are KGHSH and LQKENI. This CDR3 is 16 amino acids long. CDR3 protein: CASSPRTSLNTGELFF. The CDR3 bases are TGTGCCAGCTCACCACGGACTAGCCTGAACACCGGGGAGCTGTTTTTT.

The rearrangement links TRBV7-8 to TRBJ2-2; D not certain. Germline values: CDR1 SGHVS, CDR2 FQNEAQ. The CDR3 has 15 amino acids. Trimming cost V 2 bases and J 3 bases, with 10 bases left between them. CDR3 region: CASSLFKRYTGELFF. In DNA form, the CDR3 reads TGTGCCAGCAGCTTATTTAAACGGTACACCGGGGAGCTGTTTTTT.

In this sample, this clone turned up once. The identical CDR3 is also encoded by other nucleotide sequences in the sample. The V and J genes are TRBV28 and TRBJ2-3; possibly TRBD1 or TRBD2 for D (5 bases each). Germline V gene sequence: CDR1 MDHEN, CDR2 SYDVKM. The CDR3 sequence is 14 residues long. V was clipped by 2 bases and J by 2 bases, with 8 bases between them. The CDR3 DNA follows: TGTGCCAGCAGTTTAGGGGGTTCCACAGATACGCAGTATTTT. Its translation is CASSLGGSTDTQYF.

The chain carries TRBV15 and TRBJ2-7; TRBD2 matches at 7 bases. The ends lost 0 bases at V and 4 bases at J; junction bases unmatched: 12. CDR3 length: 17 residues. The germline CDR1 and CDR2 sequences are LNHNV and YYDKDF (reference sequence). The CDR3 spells CATSRDIGEGGLYEQYF. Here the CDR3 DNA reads TGTGCCACCAGCAGAGATATTGGTGAGGGAGGGCTGTACGAGCAGTACTTC.

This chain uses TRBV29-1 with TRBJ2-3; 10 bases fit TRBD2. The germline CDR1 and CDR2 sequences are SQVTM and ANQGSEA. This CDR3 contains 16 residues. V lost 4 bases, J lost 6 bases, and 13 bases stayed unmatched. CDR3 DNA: TGCAGCGTTGGAGGTCACGCTAGCGGGAGTACGGATACGCAGTATTTT. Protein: CSVGGHASGSTDTQYF.

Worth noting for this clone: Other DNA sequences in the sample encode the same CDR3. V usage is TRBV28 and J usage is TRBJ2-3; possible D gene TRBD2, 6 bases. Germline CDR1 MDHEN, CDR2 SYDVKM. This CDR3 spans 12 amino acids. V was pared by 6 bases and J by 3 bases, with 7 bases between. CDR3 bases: TGTGCCAGCAGCCGGGGGACAGATACGCAGTATTTT. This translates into CASSRGTDTQYF.

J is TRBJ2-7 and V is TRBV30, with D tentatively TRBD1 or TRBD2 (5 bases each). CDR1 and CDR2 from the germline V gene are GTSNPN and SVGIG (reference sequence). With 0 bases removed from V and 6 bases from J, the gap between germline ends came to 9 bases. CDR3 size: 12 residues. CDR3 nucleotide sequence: TGTGCCTGGAGTGTACCCGGGACCGAGCAGTACTTC. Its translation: CAWSVPGTEQYF. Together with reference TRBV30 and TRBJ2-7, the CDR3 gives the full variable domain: SQTIHQWPATLVQPVGSPLSLECTVEGTSNPNLYWYRQAAGRGLQLLFYSVGIGQISSEVPQNLSASRPQDRQFILSSKKLLLSDSGFYLCAWSVPGTEQYFGPGTRLTVT.

The CDR3 is CASSWGEYTEAFF. In DNA, the CDR3 is TGTGCCAGCAGCTGGGGGGAATACACTGAAGCTTTCTTT. V and J are TRBV5-8 and TRBJ1-1; D possibly corresponds to TRBD1 (5 bases). The CDR3 spans 13 residues. Trimming stripped 3 bases from V and 3 bases from J, with 9 bases between. Germline values: CDR1 SGHTS, CDR2 YDEGEE.

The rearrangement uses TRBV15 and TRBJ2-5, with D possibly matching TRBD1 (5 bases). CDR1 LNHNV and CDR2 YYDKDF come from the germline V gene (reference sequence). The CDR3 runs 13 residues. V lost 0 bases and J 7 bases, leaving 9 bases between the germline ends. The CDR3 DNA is TGTGCCACCAGCAGAGAAGGGGTGGGGACCCAGTACTTC. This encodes CATSREGVGTQYF.

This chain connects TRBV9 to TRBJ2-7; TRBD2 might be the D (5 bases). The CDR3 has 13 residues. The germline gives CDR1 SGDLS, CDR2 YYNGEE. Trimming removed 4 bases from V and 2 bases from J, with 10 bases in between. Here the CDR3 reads CASSTGMTYEQYF. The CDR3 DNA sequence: TGTGCCAGCAGCACCGGGATGACCTACGAGCAGTACTTC.

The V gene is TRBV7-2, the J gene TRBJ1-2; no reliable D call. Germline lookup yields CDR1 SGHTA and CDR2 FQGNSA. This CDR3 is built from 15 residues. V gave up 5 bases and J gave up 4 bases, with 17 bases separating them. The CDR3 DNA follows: TGTGCCAGCAGCCCGGCGAGACAATCTTCCTATGGCTACACCTTC. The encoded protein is CASSPARQSSYGYTF. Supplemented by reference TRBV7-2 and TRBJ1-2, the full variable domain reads GAGVSQSPSNKVTEKGKDVELRCDPISGHTALYWYRQSLGQGLEFLIYFQGNSAPDKSGLPSDRFSAERTGGSVSTLTIQRTQQEDSAVYLCASSPARQSSYGYTFGSGTRLTVV.

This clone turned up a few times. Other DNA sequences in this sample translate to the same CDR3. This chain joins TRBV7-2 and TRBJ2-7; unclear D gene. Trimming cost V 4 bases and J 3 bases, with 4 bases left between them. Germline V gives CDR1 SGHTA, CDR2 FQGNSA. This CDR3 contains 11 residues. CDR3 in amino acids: CASSSNYEQYF. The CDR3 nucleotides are TGTGCCAGCAGCTCCAACTACGAGCAGTACTTC.

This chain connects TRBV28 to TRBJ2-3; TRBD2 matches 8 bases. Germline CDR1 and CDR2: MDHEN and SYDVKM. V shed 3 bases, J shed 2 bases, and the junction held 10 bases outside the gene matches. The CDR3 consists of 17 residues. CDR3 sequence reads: CASSFNPAGANTDTQYF. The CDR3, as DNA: TGTGCCAGCAGTTTTAATCCAGCGGGAGCCAACACAGATACGCAGTATTTT.

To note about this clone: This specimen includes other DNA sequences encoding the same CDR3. The chain's CDR3 is CASSLEGVGQPQHF. In DNA form, the CDR3 reads TGCGCCAGCAGCTTGGAGGGGGTTGGTCAGCCCCAGCATTTT. The chain uses TRBV5-1 and TRBJ1-5; possible D gene TRBD1, 6 bases. Trimming removed 0 bases from V and 6 bases from J, with 10 bases in between. The CDR3 extends over 14 amino acids. The germline V gene has CDR1 SGHRS and CDR2 YFSETQ.

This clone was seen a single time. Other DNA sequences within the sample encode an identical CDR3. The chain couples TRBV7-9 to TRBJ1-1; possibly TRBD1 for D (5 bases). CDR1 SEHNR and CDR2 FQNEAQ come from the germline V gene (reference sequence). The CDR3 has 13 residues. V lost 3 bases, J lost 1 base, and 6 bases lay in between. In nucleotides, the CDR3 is TGTGCCAGCAGCTTTAGGGGGAACACTGAAGCTTTCTTT. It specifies CASSFRGNTEAFF. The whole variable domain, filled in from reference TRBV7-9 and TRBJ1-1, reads DTGVSQNPRHKITKRGQNVTFRCDPISEHNRLYWYRQTLGQGPEFLTYFQNEAQLEKSRLLSDRFSAERPKGSFSTLEIQRTEQGDSAMYLCASSFRGNTEAFFGQGTRLTVV.

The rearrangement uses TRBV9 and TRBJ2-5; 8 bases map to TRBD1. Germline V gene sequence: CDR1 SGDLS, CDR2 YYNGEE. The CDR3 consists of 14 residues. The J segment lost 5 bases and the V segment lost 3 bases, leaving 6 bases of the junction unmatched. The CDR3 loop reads CASSGGQGWETQYF. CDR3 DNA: TGTGCCAGCAGCGGCGGACAGGGCTGGGAGACCCAGTACTTC.

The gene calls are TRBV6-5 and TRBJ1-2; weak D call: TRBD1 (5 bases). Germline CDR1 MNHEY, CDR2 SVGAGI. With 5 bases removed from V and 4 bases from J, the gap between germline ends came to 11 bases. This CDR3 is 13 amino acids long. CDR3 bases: TGTGCCAGCAGTAGCAGGGTTTTCTATGGCTACACCTTC. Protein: CASSSRVFYGYTF.

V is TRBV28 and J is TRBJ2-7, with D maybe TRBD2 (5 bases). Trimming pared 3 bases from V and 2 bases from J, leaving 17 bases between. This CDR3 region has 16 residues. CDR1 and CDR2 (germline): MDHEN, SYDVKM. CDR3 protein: CASSLLVGGQTYEQYF. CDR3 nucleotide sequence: TGTGCCAGCAGTTTGCTTGTTGGCGGGCAGACCTACGAGCAGTACTTC.

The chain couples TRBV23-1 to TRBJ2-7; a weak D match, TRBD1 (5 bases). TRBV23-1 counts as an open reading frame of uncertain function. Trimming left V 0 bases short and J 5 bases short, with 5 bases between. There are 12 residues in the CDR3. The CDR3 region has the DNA TGCGCCAGCAGTCAATCAGGGGACGAGCAGTACTTC. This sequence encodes CASSQSGDEQYF.

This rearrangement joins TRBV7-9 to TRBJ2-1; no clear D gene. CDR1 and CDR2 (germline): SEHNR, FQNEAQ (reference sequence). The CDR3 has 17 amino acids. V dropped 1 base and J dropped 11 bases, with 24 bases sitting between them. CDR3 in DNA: TGTGCCAGCAGCTTAGAATGGTTCCTCGGCAGGCAGTCTAAGCAGTTCTTC. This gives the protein CASSLEWFLGRQSKQFF. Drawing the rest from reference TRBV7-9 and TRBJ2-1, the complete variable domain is DTGVSQNPRHKITKRGQNVTFRCDPISEHNRLYWYRQTLGQGPEFLTYFQNEAQLEKSRLLSDRFSAERPKGSFSTLEIQRTEQGDSAMYLCASSLEWFLGRQSKQFFGPGTRLTVL.

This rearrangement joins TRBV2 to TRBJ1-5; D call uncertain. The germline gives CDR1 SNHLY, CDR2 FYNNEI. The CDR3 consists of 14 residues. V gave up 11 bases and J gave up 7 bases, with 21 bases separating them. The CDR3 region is CASADSRGGQPQHF. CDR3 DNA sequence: TGTGCCTCGGCCGATTCCCGAGGAGGGCAGCCCCAGCATTTT.

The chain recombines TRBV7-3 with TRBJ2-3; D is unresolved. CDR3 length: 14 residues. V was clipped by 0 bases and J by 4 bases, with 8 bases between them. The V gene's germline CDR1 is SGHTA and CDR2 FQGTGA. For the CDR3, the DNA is TGTGCCAGCAGCTTAACGGGCGTAGCAGATACGCAGTATTTT. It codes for CASSLTGVADTQYF.

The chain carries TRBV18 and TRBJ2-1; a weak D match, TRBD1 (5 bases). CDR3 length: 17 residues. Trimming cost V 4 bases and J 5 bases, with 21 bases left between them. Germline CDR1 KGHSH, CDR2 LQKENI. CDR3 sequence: CASSRTTGWGGDNEQFF. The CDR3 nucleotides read TGTGCCAGCTCACGTACAACCGGGTGGGGCGGTGACAATGAGCAGTTCTTC.

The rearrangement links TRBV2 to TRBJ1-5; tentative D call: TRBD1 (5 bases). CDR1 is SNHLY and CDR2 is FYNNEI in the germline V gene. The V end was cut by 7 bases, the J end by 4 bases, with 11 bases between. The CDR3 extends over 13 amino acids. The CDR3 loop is CASILTANQPQHF. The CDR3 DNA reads TGTGCCAGCATTCTGACAGCGAATCAGCCCCAGCATTTT.